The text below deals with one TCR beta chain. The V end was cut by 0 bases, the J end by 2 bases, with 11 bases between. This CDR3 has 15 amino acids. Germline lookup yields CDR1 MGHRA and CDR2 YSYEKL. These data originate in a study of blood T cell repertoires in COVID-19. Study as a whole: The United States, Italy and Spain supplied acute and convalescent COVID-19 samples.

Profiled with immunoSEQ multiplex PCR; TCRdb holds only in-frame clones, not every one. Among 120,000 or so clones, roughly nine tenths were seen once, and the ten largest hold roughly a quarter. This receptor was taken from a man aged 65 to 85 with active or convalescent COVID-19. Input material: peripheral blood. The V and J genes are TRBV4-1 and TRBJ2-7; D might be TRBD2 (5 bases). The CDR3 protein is CASSQDPGLTYEQYF. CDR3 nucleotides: TGCGCCAGCAGCCAAGACCCGGGATTGACCTACGAGCAGTACTTC.